What follows describes a single T cell receptor beta chain. The germline V gene encodes CDR1 MNHEY and CDR2 SMNVEV (reference sequence). The J segment lost 6 bases and the V segment lost 9 bases, leaving 12 bases of the junction unmatched. This CDR3 has 15 residues. This specimen comes from a study of T cell changes during pregnancy in multiple sclerosis. Produced via immunoSEQ multiplex PCR; TCRdb's table is partial and in-frame only. This table holds 85,000 to 90,000 clones, around 94% found once. Sequences were derived from peripheral blood, sampled after pregnancy. This TCR was sampled from a female donor in good health, enrolled as a control in a pregnancy study. The chain carries TRBV27 and TRBJ2-1, with 9 nucleotides matching TRBD2. The DNA for the CDR3 is TGTGCCAGTAGAGTAAGGTTACTAGCGGGCAATGAGCAGTTCTTC. Its protein product is CASRVRLLAGNEQFF.